The next 13 T cell receptor beta chains were all read from a single sample in a study of OX40 agonist ivuxolimab in advanced cancers. The data were produced by immunoSEQ multiplex PCR, yet TCRdb's version contains in-frame clones alone and is incomplete. The table records 70,000 or so clones, about 92% of them present only once. Sequences were derived from CD4+ or CD8+ T cells sorted from blood, sampled in a trial of the OX40 agonist ivuxolimab. The source of these receptors is an adult with an advanced solid tumor such as melanoma, head and neck, liver or kidney cancer.

This clone has a handful of counts. The chain links TRBV9 to TRBJ1-6; D is undetermined. Between the trimmed V and J ends, which lost 4 bases and 15 bases, there was a span of 14 bases. The CDR3 is 12 residues long. CDR1 is SGDLS, CDR2 YYNGEE, per germline. CDR3: CASSSRGGDLHF. CDR3 DNA: TGTGCCAGCAGCTCAAGAGGCGGGGACCTCCACTTT.

The rearrangement uses TRBV19 and TRBJ2-7; possibly TRBD2 for D (5 bases). V shed 7 bases and J shed 0 bases, with 13 bases lying between them. Looked up from germline, CDR1 is LNHDA and CDR2 is SQIVND (reference sequence). CDR3 size: 14 residues. The CDR3 reads CASMFGRGSYEQYF. Written as DNA, the CDR3 is TGTGCCAGTATGTTCGGACGGGGCTCCTACGAGCAGTACTTC.

The rearrangement uses TRBV29-1 and TRBJ2-5, with D perhaps matching TRBD1 or TRBD2 (5 bases each). The V end was cut by 4 bases, the J end by 7 bases, with 19 bases between. The CDR3 is 14 amino acids. The germline gives CDR1 SQVTM, CDR2 ANQGSEA. CDR3 sequence: CSVVSDWDPGTQYF. CDR3 bases: TGCAGCGTTGTTTCCGATTGGGACCCCGGGACCCAGTACTTC.

This clone appeared a single time. The chain is built from TRBV19 and TRBJ1-2; D unresolved. Germline V gene sequence: CDR1 LNHDA, CDR2 SQIVND (reference sequence). The length of the CDR3 is 14 residues. The CDR3 sequence: CASRTDFSNYGYTF. The CDR3 DNA sequence: TGTGCTTCCAGGACGGACTTTTCTAACTATGGCTACACCTTC.

The rearrangement uses TRBV10-3 and TRBJ2-1; 13 bases align to TRBD2. The V segment lost 5 bases and the J segment 8 bases; nucleotides outside the gene matches: 12. CDR3 length equals 17 residues. CDR1 and CDR2 from the germline V gene are ENHRY and SYGVKD. The CDR3 DNA sequence: TGTGCCATCAGTCCACGACTAGCGGGGGGTTTGGGCGATGAGCAGTTCTTC. Amino acid sequence: CAISPRLAGGLGDEQFF.

The chain uses TRBV7-9 and TRBJ1-3, with D possibly matching TRBD1 (5 bases). Trimming took 3 bases from V and 0 from J, leaving 12 bases between them. Per the germline V gene, CDR1 is SEHNR and CDR2 is FQNEAQ (reference sequence). The CDR3 runs to 16 residues. The CDR3 nucleotides are TGTGCCAGCAGCTTCCTTATACAGGCCTCTGGAAACACCATATATTTT. Translating it yields CASSFLIQASGNTIYF.

The chain couples TRBV2 to TRBJ1-2, with 11 bases fitting TRBD1. The trim removed 4 bases at V and 6 bases at J, leaving 4 bases unmatched. The CDR3 extends over 14 amino acids. CDR1 is SNHLY and CDR2 is FYNNEI in the germline V gene. CDR3 residues: CASSAGQGADGYTF. CDR3 sequence (DNA): TGTGCCAGCAGTGCAGGACAGGGGGCGGATGGCTACACCTTC.

This chain's CDR3 is CASSAGQGSNQPQHF. The CDR3 DNA is TGTGCCAGCAGCGCCGGACAGGGGAGCAATCAGCCCCAGCATTTT. The J gene is TRBJ1-5, the V gene TRBV9, with 9 bases aligning to TRBD1. CDR3 length: 15 amino acids. V lost 3 bases and J lost 1; bases outside the gene matches: 2. Per the germline V gene, CDR1 is SGDLS and CDR2 is YYNGEE.

V gene TRBV5-1 combines with J gene TRBJ2-4; D is undetermined. Germline assignment: CDR1 SGHRS and CDR2 YFSETQ. This CDR3 region has 15 residues. The germline V and J ends were trimmed by 4 bases and 3 bases, with 14 bases remaining between them. The CDR3 region is CASSPWYEGKNIQYF. CDR3 sequence (DNA): TGCGCCAGCAGCCCTTGGTATGAAGGCAAAAACATTCAGTACTTC.

This clone was seen just once. The chain employs TRBV9 and TRBJ1-2, with 11 bases lining up with TRBD1. Germline V CDR1 and CDR2: SGDLS, YYNGEE. The CDR3 has 14 residues. The V gene end was trimmed by 3 bases and the J gene end by 4 bases; junction bases not matched to a gene: 2. CDR3 nucleotides: TGTGCCAGCAGCGGCGGGACAGGGGGCTATGGCTACACCTTC. Translating gives CASSGGTGGYGYTF.

The chain uses TRBV6-9 and TRBJ1-6; D unresolved. Between the trimmed V and J ends, which lost 8 bases and 6 bases, there was a span of 14 bases. Germline CDR1 is MNHGY and CDR2 is SVAAGI. The CDR3 is 14 amino acids. CDR3 sequence reads: CASSHLFPNSPLHF. The CDR3 DNA reads as TGTGCCAGCTCACATCTCTTCCCTAATTCACCCCTCCACTTT.

The V gene is TRBV4-3, the J gene TRBJ2-7; D possibly corresponds to TRBD2 (5 bases). Per the germline V gene, CDR1 is LGHNA and CDR2 is YSLEER. This CDR3 has 16 residues. Deletions cut 0 bases from V and 3 bases from J, with 15 bases between. DNA of the CDR3: TGCGCCAGCAGCCAAGATCCTAGAACAGCGGTCTACGAGCAGTACTTC. Amino acid sequence: CASSQDPRTAVYEQYF.

The chain combines TRBV7-9 with TRBJ2-7; D might be TRBD1 or TRBD2, each matching 6 bases. V gave up 4 bases and J gave up 2 bases, with 18 bases separating them. Looked up from germline, CDR1 is SEHNR and CDR2 is FQNEAQ (reference sequence). CDR3 length: 16 amino acids. CDR3 amino acids: CASSSGAGEAPYEQYF. The DNA of the CDR3 is TGTGCCAGCAGCTCAGGGGCAGGGGAGGCCCCCTACGAGCAGTACTTC. The full variable domain, completed using reference TRBV7-9 and TRBJ2-7, is DTGVSQNPRHKITKRGQNVTFRCDPISEHNRLYWYRQTLGQGPEFLTYFQNEAQLEKSRLLSDRFSAERPKGSFSTLEIQRTEQGDSAMYLCASSSGAGEAPYEQYFGPGTRLTVT.